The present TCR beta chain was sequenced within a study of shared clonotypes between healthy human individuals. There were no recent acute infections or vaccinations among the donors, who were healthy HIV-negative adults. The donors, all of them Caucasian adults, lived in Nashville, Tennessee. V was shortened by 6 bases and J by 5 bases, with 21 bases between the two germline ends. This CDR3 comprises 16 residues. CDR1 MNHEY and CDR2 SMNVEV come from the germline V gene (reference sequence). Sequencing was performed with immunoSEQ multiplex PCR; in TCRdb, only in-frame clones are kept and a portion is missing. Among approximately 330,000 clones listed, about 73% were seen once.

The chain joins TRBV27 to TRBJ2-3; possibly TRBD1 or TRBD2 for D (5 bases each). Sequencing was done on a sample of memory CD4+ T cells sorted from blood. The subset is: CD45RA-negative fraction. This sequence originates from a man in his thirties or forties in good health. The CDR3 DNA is TGTGCCAGCAGCCCCCTACGGGACGGGGCGGGAGATACGCAGTATTTT. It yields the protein CASSPLRDGAGDTQYF.